The sample holds a few counts of the clone carrying this T cell receptor beta chain. What it recognizes is unknown. Synthesis of TCR cDNA relied on 5'RACE template switching, which attached a universal primer site and UMIs. MiXCR, applied by TCRdb to the 5' RACE reads, yields one record per CDR3 protein. The table includes approximately 330,000 distinct CDR3 sequences, over 3.5% detected once. The data were obtained in a study of T cells after yellow fever vaccination. As for the study in general: Fractions containing few cells were prepared with SMART-Seq v4 Ultra Low Input.

CDR3 length equals 21 residues. V lost 6 bases and J lost 3, with 32 bases in between. The study, taken as a whole, reports: Repertoires obtained by FACS sorting could include abundant clonotypes that entered as contaminants from the bulk population. The booster saw the reappearance of most primary-vaccination clones (96% CD4, about 88% CD8).

This clonotype was sampled from a man between 18 and 29 years old who received the YFV17D yellow fever vaccine. Source: PBMCs, taken 5 days after the yellow fever booster vaccination. The chain links TRBV12-3 or TRBV12-4 to TRBJ1-4; D may be TRBD1 (5 bases). CDR3 protein: CASSQARVRIPPNRANEKLFF. The CDR3 nucleotides are TGTGCCAGCAGCCAAGCCAGGGTTAGGATTCCCCCCAATCGGGCTAATGAAAAACTGTTTTTT.